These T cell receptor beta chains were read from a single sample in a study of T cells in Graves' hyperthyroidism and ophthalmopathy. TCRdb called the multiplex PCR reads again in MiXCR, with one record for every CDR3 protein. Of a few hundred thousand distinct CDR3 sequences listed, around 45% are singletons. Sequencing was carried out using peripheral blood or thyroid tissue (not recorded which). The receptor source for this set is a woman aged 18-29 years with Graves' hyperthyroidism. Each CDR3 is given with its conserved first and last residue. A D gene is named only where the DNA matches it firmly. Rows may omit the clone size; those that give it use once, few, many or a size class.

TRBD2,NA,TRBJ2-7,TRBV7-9,TGTGCCAGCAGCACCGGACTAGCGGGAAGGCGGGAGCAGTACTTC,CASSTGLAGRREQYF
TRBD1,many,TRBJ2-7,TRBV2,TGTGCCAGCAGTAGAGTTGTGGGACAGGGTCACGAGCAGTACTTC,CASSRVVGQGHEQYF
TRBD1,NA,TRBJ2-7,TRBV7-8,TGTGCCAGCAGCTTAGAATGGGACAGTGCCTACGAGCAGTACTTC,CASSLEWDSAYEQYF
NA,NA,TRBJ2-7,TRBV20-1,TGCAGTGCTAGAGGGTTACAGCAAAGGAGCTCCTACGAGCAGTACTTC,CSARGLQQRSSYEQYF
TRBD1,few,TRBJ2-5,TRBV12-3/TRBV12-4,TGTGCCAGCAGCCGATGGGGACAGCAAGAGACCCAGTACTTC,CASSRWGQQETQYF
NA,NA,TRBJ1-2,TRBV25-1,TGTGCCAGCAGTGACACGTCCGACAGGACCGACTCATATGGCTACACCTTC,CASSDTSDRTDSYGYTF
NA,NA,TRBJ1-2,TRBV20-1,TGCAGTGCTAGACAGGGTTTCTCCTATGGCTACACCTTC,CSARQGFSYGYTF
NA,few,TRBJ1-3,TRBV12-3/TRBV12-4,TGTGCCAGCAGTTTCTCCCGAAACACCATATATTTT,CASSFSRNTIYF
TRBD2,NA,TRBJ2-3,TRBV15,TGTGCCACCAGCAGAGTGGTGGGACTAGCGGGAGACGCAGATACGCAGTATTTT,CATSRVVGLAGDADTQYF
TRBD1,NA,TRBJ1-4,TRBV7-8,TGTGCCAGTAGTCGGACAGGCCCTAATGAAAAACTGTTTTTT,CASSRTGPNEKLFF
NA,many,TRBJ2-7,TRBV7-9,TGTGCCAGCAGCCCCCCTGTGCCTGGGAACAACTACGAGCAGTACTTC,CASSPPVPGNNYEQYF
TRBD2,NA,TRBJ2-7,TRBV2,TGTGCCAGCAGTTTATCGGGTCTAGCGGTCTCCTACGAGCAGTACTTC,CASSLSGLAVSYEQYF
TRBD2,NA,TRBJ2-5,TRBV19,TGTGCCAGTCGAGACCCCGGTACTAGCGAACAAGAGACCCAGTACTTC,CASRDPGTSEQETQYF
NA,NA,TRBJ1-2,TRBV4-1,TGCGCCAGCAGCCATGAAGTAAGGGCCGTGGGGTATGGCTACACCTTC,CASSHEVRAVGYGYTF
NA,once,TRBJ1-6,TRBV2,TGTGCCAGCAGTGAACTAGCGGGAGGTTCACCCCTCCACTTT,CASSELAGGSPLHF
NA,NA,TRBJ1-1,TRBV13,TGTGCCAGCAGCTTGGAAGGTTTCTTT,CASSLEGFF
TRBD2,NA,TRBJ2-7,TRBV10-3,TGTGCCATCAGTGTCGTCGCACTAGCGGGAGACGAGCAGTACTTC,CAISVVALAGDEQYF
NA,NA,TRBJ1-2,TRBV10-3,TGTGCCAGCACCCAGGGTTTGAGCTACACCTTC,CASTQGLSYTF
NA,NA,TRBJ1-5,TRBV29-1,TGCAGCTTAGCTGTCGGCCGGCCCCAGCATTTT,CSLAVGRPQHF
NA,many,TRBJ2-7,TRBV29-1,TGCAGCGTTCCCTCTGGGTTCGGGGAGCAGTACTTC,CSVPSGFGEQYF
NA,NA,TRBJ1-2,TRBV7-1,TGTGCCAGCAGCTCTTTATCGGGACACCCTAACAACTATGGCTACACCTTC,CASSSLSGHPNNYGYTF
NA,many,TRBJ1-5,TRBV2,TGTGCCAGCAGTGATCAGACGGAGGCCAGGAGGCCCCAGCATTTT,CASSDQTEARRPQHF
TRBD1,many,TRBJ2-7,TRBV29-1,TGCAGCGTGACAGGGCTGAACGAGCAGTACTTC,CSVTGLNEQYF
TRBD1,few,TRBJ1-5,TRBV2,TGTGCCAGCTCACCTGTGTCAGGGGGCATGATCGGGGGCAATCAGCCCCAGCATTTT,CASSPVSGGMIGGNQPQHF
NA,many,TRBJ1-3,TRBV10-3,TGTGCCGCTATGACAGTGAGCTCTGGAAACACCATATATTTT,CAAMTVSSGNTIYF
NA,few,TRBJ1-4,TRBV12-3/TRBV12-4,TGTGCCAGCAGTTTTGCACAGGGCGGAAAACTGTTTTTT,CASSFAQGGKLFF
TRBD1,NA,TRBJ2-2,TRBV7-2,TGTGCCAGCAGCCTCTCGAGGGGGCGGACCGGGGAGCTGTTTTTT,CASSLSRGRTGELFF
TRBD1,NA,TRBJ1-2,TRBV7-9,TGTGCCAGCAGCTCTCTAAGAACAGGGGTTGGCTACACCTTC,CASSSLRTGVGYTF
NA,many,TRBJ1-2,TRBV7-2,TGTGCCATCACTGCCGTCCAGGGCGTGGGCTACACCTTC,CAITAVQGVGYTF
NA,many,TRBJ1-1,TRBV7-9,TGTGCCAGCAGCTCCCAGGGCCCCGAAGCTTTCTTT,CASSSQGPEAFF
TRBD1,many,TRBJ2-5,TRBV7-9,TGTGCCAGCAGCCTTGACAGGGCGACCCAGTACTTC,CASSLDRATQYF
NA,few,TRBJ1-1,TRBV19,TGTGCCTGGAGTGTTGGTGGGGACACTGAAGCTTTCTTT,CAWSVGGDTEAFF
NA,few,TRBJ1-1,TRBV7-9,TGTGCCAGCACCTTTTCAGGTGGGACACCAGAAGCTTTCTTT,CASTFSGGTPEAFF
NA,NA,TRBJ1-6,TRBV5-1,TGCGCCAGCAGCTTGGATCGGGGGGCCGGTTCACCCCTCCACTTT,CASSLDRGAGSPLHF
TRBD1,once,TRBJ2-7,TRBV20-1,TGCAGTGCTAGAGATGGGACAGGGTTCAACGAGCAGTACTTC,CSARDGTGFNEQYF
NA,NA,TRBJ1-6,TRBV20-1,TGCAGTGCGGGACGGGGGACTAATTCACCCCTCCACTTT,CSAGRGTNSPLHF
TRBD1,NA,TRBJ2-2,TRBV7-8,TGTGCCAGCAGCCAGAGATGGACAGGGACCGGGGAGCTGTTTTTT,CASSQRWTGTGELFF
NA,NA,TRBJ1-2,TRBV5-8,TGTGCCAGCTCACCGATCCCGGGGAGGGGTGGCTACACCTTC,CASSPIPGRGGYTF
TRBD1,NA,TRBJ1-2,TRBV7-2,TGTGCCAGCAGCCGGCGACGGGGACAGGGGTACTATGGCTACACCTTC,CASSRRRGQGYYGYTF
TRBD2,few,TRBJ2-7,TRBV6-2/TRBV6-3,TGTGCCAGCAGTTACAGCGGGAGGGCCAATGAGCAGTACTTC,CASSYSGRANEQYF
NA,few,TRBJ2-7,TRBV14,TGTGCCAGCAGCCAAGATCGGAGGGTCCACGAGCAGTACTTC,CASSQDRRVHEQYF
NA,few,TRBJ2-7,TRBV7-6,TGTGCCAGCAGCCCCGGGTGGGCGGAGCAGTACTTC,CASSPGWAEQYF
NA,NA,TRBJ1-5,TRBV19,TGTGCCAGTGGGGCGCAGGGAGAGAAGCCCCAGCATTTT,CASGAQGEKPQHF
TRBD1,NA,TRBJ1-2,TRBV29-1,TGCAGCGTTGAAGACTCCGACAGGGATTCCGGTGGCTACACCTTC,CSVEDSDRDSGGYTF